This T cell receptor (beta chain) was documented in a study of T-cell reconstitution after alpha-beta-depleted transplantation in children (dated by TCRdb to about 2016). At the level of the whole study: Using TCR repertoire profiling, the study quantitatively followed how T-cell immune reconstitution unfolded in children after TCRalphabeta/CD19-depleted allogeneic hematopoietic cell transplantation. Summary of the overall study and its limitations: Over subsequent months, a decline in hyperexpanded clone frequencies was noted, and after one year, T-cell counts and TCRbeta diversity were mostly ascribed to newly produced T cells. About two months after transplant, the apparently early recovery of alphabetaT-cell counts reportedly depended on just several hundred clones that had expanded rapidly and came from non-depleted graft cells. In some patients, the high TCRbeta diversity seen at day 60 was put down to recipient T cells and intrathymic progenitors that had survived conditioning.

This clonotype has a count of ten or more. It has no known antigen specificity. No qualities accompany the bases; no much larger clone lies one base away. The CDR3 sequence holds 15 residues, the cysteine and phenylalanine included. Of all the DNA, just the CDR3 is kept, 45 bases in frame from base 1. Trimming accounts for 0 bases at V and 4 bases at J, while the number of junction bases matched to no gene is 5. The germline V gene sets CDR1 to LGHNA and CDR2 to YSLEER. The library relied on PCR. The sequencing machine was an Illumina HiSeq 2500. Molecular barcoding was employed in the preparation of TCR libraries, with unique molecular identifiers being used to normalize TCRbeta repertoire quantification. Using fastp at Q25 and MiXCR, TCRdb reprocessed the public reads and kept productive beta chains. Rows merge per CDR3 protein into single entries with the most common DNA and genes. The sample table holds approximately 110,000 distinct CDR3 sequences, of which around 23% were seen once. The ten largest clonotypes hold roughly a tenth of the sample.

The intended sense of this specimen's treatment or condition label: allogeneic hematopoietic cell transplantation with graft depleted of TCRalphabeta T cells and CD19 B cells. TCRalphabeta/CD19-depleted allogeneic hematopoietic cell grafts were given to the transplant recipients, all of whom were children. The receptor was derived from a male patient aged 2 to 10 who had a stem cell transplant for chronic granulomatous disease, so the T cells may come from the graft donor. Sample: PBMCs, mostly from graft donor cells, taken 180 days after TCRalphabeta/CD19-depleted stem cell transplant. The chain joins TRBV4-3 to TRBJ2-7; TRBD2 lines up with 8 middle nucleotides. The nucleotide sequence is given as TGCGCCAGCAGCCAAGATCAGCGGGAGTATTACGAGCAGTACTTC. This encodes CASSQDQREYYEQYF.